This T cell receptor beta chain emerged from a study of OX40 agonist ivuxolimab in advanced cancers. Looking at the study overall: Ivuxolimab was an agonistic, fully human IgG2 monoclonal antibody directed against OX40 (CD134), a costimulatory receptor. Intravenous ivuxolimab was administered to patients every 2 weeks at six dose levels: 0.01, 0.1, 0.3, 1.5, 3 and 10 mg/kg. Of the approximately 54 dose-escalation patients, hepatocellular carcinoma was present in about 20, melanoma in some 15, renal cell carcinoma in 9 and head and neck cancer in 9. The dose-escalation cohort was almost 85% male with a mean age of about 65 years, ranging from roughly 20 to 80. Prior anti-PD-1, anti-PD-L1 or anti-CTLA-4 therapy was permitted, and approximately 39% of dose-escalation patients had received checkpoint inhibitors. Three dose-escalation patients achieved partial responses, one with hepatocellular carcinoma and two with cutaneous melanoma. Peripheral TCRbeta sequencing aimed to test whether ivuxolimab altered TCR sequence diversity and caused clonal T-cell expansion. The paper covers the monotherapy dose-escalation part of the phase I ivuxolimab trial, which included N of about 56 patients. Study-wide conclusions, independent of this receptor: Which antigens the clonally expanded peripheral T cells were specific for was not determined. In partial responders in the 0.1-3.0 mg/kg groups, normalized peripheral clonal expansion was found to be among the lowest, especially among CD8+ T cells. Clonal expansion of both CD4+ and CD8+ blood T cells was observed from baseline to week 6 at doses 0.1 to 3.0 mg/kg. On average, CD8+ T cells showed more expanded clones than CD4+ T cells after ivuxolimab. Low levels of normalized T-cell clonal expansion were also seen in some patients who did not respond.

V was cut back by 6 bases and J by 7 bases, leaving a gap of 13 bases between them. Its CDR3 holds 13 amino acids, cysteine through phenylalanine. Only the CDR3 DNA stays, 39 bases, in frame from base 1. Per the germline V gene, MNHEY is the CDR1 and SVGAGI is the CDR2. Of note for this clone: The antigen this receptor binds is unknown. No clone much larger than this one lies a single base away; base qualities are absent.

Patients with autoimmune disease history or receiving systemic immunosuppression were excluded from the trial. Peripheral blood for TCR sequencing was collected from all dose cohorts at baseline, on cycle 4 day 1, and on cycle 7 day 1. The samples were drawn from a first-in-human, open-label, multicenter phase I dose-escalation trial of ivuxolimab. Adults with locally advanced or metastatic melanoma, renal cell, hepatocellular, or head and neck squamous cell carcinoma were enrolled in the trial. Before TCR sequencing, CD4+ T cells and CD8+ T cells from peripheral blood were sorted into separate populations. To sequence the TCRbeta CDR3 region, genomic DNA was isolated from the sorted cells. The immunoSEQ Assay was used for sequencing of TCRbeta CDR3 regions. TCRdb retrieved this table from immuneACCESS and kept in-frame rearrangements only. Not all clones are present; in checked studies, unresolved V genes account for under half, and no reason is known for the remainder. The sample table lists tens of thousands of clones, 87% of them with a count of one. The ten largest clonotypes hold roughly 1.3% of the sample.

The sequence derives from an adult with an advanced solid tumor such as melanoma, head and neck, liver or kidney cancer. This receptor chain uses TRBV6-5 and TRBJ1-5, and possibly TRBD1, on 5 matching bases. Sequenced material: CD4+ or CD8+ T cells sorted from blood, taken in a trial of the OX40 agonist ivuxolimab. The sequenced DNA: TGTGCCAGCAGACTCACACGGGGGCAGCCCCAGCATTTT. Translated, it gives CASRLTRGQPQHF.